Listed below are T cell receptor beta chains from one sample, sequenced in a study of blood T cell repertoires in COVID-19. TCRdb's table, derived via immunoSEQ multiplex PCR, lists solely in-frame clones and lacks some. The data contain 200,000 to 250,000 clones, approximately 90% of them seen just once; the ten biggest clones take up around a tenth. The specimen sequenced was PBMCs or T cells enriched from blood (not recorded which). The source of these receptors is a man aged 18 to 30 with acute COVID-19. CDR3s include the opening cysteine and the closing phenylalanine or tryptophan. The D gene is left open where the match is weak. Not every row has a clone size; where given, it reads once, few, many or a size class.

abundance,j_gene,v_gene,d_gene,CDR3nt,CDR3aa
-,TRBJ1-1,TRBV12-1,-,TGTGCCAGCAGGCAGTCGGACATTCTCATGAACACTGAAGCTTTCTTT,CASRQSDILMNTEAFF
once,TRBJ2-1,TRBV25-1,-,TGTGCCAGCAGTGCAAAACAGGGATCGAATGAGCAGTTCTTC,CASSAKQGSNEQFF
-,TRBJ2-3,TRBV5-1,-,TGCGCCAGCAGCAGCCAGGTCCCAGATACGCAGTATTTT,CASSSQVPDTQYF
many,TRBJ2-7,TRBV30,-,TGTGCCTGGAGTGTAGAGTCCTACGAGCAGTACTTC,CAWSVESYEQYF
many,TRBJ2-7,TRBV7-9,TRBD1,TGTGCCAGCAGCTCTACAGGGGACGAGCAGTACTTC,CASSSTGDEQYF
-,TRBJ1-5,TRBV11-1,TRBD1,TGTGCCAGCAGCGCCGGGACAGGGTTTCAGCCCCAGCATTTT,CASSAGTGFQPQHF
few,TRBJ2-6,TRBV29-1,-,TGCAGCGTCGGACAGCCCTTAAGCTCTGGGGCCAACGTCCTGACTTTC,CSVGQPLSSGANVLTF
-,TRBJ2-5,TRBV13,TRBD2,TGTGCCAGCAGCCCCCGGGGGGAAAGGGAGACCCAGTACTTC,CASSPRGERETQYF
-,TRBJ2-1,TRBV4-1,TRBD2,TGCGCCAGCAGCCAAGATCAAACTAGCGGGACGACGTTCCTCTCCTACAATGAGCAGTTCTTC,CASSQDQTSGTTFLSYNEQFF
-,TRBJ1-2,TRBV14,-,TGTGCCAGCAGCCAAGCCTCCAGGGCGAATCATGGCTACACCTTC,CASSQASRANHGYTF
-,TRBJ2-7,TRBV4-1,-,TGCGCCAGCAGCCAAGGGCAAGGCAGGGGTCCACCCTACGAGCAGTACTTC,CASSQGQGRGPPYEQYF
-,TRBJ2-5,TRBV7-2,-,TGTGCCAGCAGCTTAGGTGGAGGGTCAGAGACCCAGTACTTC,CASSLGGGSETQYF
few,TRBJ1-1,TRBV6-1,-,TGTGCCAGCAGTGAAGCTGACCTGGAGGGCACTGAAGCTTTCTTT,CASSEADLEGTEAFF
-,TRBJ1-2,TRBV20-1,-,TGCAGTGCTAGTGGAGAGTTCTACGGGTACACCTTC,CSASGEFYGYTF
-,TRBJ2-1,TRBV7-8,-,TGTGCCAGCAGCCACCCCCCCGGGCAGTTCTTC,CASSHPPGQFF
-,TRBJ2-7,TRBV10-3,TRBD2,TGTGCCATCAGTCGTAGCGGGGAACTCTACGAGCAGTACTTC,CAISRSGELYEQYF
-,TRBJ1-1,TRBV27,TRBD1,TGTGCCAGCTGGGGATGGACAGGAACACGGAGGAACACTGAAGCTTTCTTT,CASWGWTGTRRNTEAFF
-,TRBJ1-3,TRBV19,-,TGTGCCAGTCATCAATCCGGAAACACCATATATTTT,CASHQSGNTIYF
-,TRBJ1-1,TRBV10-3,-,TGTGCCATCAGTGTCGGGGGGCCGAACACTGAAGCTTTCTTT,CAISVGGPNTEAFF
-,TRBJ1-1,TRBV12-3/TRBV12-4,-,TGTGCCAGCAGTCCCCAGGATGTCACTGAAGCTTTCTTT,CASSPQDVTEAFF
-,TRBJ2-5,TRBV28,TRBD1,TGTGCCAGCAGCACCGGGACAGTTCAAGAGACCCAGTACTTC,CASSTGTVQETQYF
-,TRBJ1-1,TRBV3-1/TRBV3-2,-,TGTGCCAGCAGCCAAGGGCGAAGCTCCGGGGCTTTCTTT,CASSQGRSSGAFF
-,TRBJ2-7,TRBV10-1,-,TGCGCCAGCAGTGACAACTACGAGCAGTACTTC,CASSDNYEQYF
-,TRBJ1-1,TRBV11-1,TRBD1,TGTGCCAGCAGCTTGGGACAGGGTCGGCTGACTGAAGCTTTCTTT,CASSLGQGRLTEAFF
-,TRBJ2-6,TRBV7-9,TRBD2,TGTGCCAGCAGTCCCATGGGACTAGCGGGAGTCGGTGGGGCCAACGTCCTGACTTTC,CASSPMGLAGVGGANVLTF
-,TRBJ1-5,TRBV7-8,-,TGTGCCAGCAGCCCCCTCTCGGTCAATCGGTTACAGCATTTT,CASSPLSVNRLQHF
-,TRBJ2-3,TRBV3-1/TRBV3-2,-,TGTGCCAGCAGCCAAAGCTATCCCACAGATACGCAGTATTTT,CASSQSYPTDTQYF
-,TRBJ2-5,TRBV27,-,TGTGCCAGCAGTTTCATCGGGCAAGAGACCCAGTACTTC,CASSFIGQETQYF
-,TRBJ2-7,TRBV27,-,TGTGCCAGCAGTCACCGGTGGAGCTCCTACGAGCAGTACTTC,CASSHRWSSYEQYF
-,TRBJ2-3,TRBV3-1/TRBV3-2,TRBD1,TGTGCCAGCAGCCAAGATCTTAGGACAGGGGGCACAGATACGCAGTATTTT,CASSQDLRTGGTDTQYF
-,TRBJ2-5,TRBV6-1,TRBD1,TGTGCCAGCAGTGCAGGGACAGGCCAGGCGTGGGAGACCCAGTACTTC,CASSAGTGQAWETQYF
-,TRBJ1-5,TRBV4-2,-,TGTGCCAGCAGCCAAGATGGGGCAGGGGCGGTTTTTCAGCCCCAGCATTTT,CASSQDGAGAVFQPQHF
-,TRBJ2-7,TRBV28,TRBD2,TGTGCCAGCAGTGACCGGACTAGCGGGAGTATTACCTACGAGCAGTACTTC,CASSDRTSGSITYEQYF
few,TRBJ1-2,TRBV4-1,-,TGCGCCAGCAGCCAACCAGGGGAAAACGGCGGCTACACCTTC,CASSQPGENGGYTF
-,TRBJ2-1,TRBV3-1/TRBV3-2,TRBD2,TGTGCCAGCAGCGCCCGCGGGAGGGCCCATGAGCAGTTCTTC,CASSARGRAHEQFF
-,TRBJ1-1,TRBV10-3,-,TGTGCCATCAGTGAGGGGGGCTTGAACACTGAAGCTTTCTTT,CAISEGGLNTEAFF
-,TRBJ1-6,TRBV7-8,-,TGTGCCAGCAGCCCAAAGGCAGGCCCTCTCGATTCACCCCTCCACTTT,CASSPKAGPLDSPLHF
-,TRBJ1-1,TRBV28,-,TGTGCCAGCAGACCTCAGGGCGCGGGGGACACTGAAGCTTTCTTT,CASRPQGAGDTEAFF
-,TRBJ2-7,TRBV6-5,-,TGTGCCAGCAGCCGTAAGGGGGGGCTCTACGAGCAGTACTTC,CASSRKGGLYEQYF
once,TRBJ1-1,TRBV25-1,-,TGTGCCAGCAGTGGTATTCGGAACACTGAAGCTTTCTTT,CASSGIRNTEAFF
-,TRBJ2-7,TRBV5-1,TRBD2,TGCGCCAGCAGCCCATTAGCGGGAAGCGAGCAGTACTTC,CASSPLAGSEQYF
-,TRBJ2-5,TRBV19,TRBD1,TGTGCCAGTAGGGACAGGGGGGAGGAGACCCAGTACTTC,CASRDRGEETQYF
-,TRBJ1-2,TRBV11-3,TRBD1,TGTGCCAGCAGCCTCGAGGACAGGGTTGGCCCCACCACCTATGGCTACACCTTC,CASSLEDRVGPTTYGYTF
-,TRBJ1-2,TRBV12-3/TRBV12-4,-,TGTGCCAGCAGTTTACTCCTCTATGGCTACACCTTC,CASSLLLYGYTF
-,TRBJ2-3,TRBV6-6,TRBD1,TGTGCCAGCAGTCAAAAGGGACAGGGGCTAGCCGCAGATACGCAGTATTTT,CASSQKGQGLAADTQYF